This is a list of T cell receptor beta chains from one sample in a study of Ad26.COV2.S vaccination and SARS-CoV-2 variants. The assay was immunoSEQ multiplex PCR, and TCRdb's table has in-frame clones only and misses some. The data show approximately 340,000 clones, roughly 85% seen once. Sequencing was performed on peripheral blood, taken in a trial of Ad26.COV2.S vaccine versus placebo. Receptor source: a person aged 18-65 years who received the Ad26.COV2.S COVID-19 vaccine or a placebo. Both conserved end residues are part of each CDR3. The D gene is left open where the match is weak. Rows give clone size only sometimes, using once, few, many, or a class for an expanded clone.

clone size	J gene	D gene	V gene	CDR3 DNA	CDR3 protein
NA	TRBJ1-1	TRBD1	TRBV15	TGTGCCACCAGCAGAATTACCGGGACAGCCGAAGCTTTCTTT	CATSRITGTAEAFF
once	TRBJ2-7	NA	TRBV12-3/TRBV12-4	TGTGCCAGCAGTTTGGGCTCCGAGCAGTACTTC	CASSLGSEQYF
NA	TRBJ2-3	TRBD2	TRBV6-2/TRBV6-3	TGTGCCAGCAGTCCATCGGGGGGGGCAGATACGCAGTATTTT	CASSPSGGADTQYF
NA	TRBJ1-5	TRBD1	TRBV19	TGTGCCAGTAGTGGGACAGGGGCTCAGCCCCAGCATTTT	CASSGTGAQPQHF
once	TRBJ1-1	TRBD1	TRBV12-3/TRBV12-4	TGTGCCAGCAGCCCGGGACAGGTAACTGAAGCTTTCTTT	CASSPGQVTEAFF
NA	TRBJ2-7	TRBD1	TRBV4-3	TGCGCCAGCAGCCAAGAGGGTTGCCTCAACAGGGGGCCTATCTACGAGCAGTACTTC	CASSQEGCLNRGPIYEQYF
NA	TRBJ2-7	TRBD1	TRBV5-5	TGTGCCAGCAGCTTACCGGGACAGGGCTACGAGCAGTACTTC	CASSLPGQGYEQYF
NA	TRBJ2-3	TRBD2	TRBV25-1	TGTGCCAGCACCGGCTTCGGACTAGCGGGAGGAGATACGCAGTATTTT	CASTGFGLAGGDTQYF
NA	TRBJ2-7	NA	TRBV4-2	TGTGCCAGCAGCCAAGACAGGGACCCCTCCTACGAGCAGTACTTC	CASSQDRDPSYEQYF
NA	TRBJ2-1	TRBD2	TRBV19	TGTGCCAGTGAAATAGCGGGTAGCTCCTACAATGAGCAGTTCTTC	CASEIAGSSYNEQFF
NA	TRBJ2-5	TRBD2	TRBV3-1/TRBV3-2	TGTGCCAGCAGCCAAGCGACTAGCGGGTCGGGCGGGACCCAGTACTTC	CASSQATSGSGGTQYF
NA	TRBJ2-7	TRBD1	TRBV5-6	TGTGCCAGCAACCTAGGGACAGGGGGCGAGCAGTACTTC	CASNLGTGGEQYF
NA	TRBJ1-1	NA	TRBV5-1	TGCGCCAGCAGCTTGGTACGCGGCGGGGGGAGTTTTCCAGGAGCGAATCGGGACACTGAAGCTTTCTTT	CASSLVRGGGSFPGANRDTEAFF
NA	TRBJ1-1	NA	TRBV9	TGTGCCAGCAGCGCGGCGGGGGGCGGTGAAGCTTTCTTT	CASSAAGGGEAFF
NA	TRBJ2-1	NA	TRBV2	TGTGCCAGAAACTCGGTGCGGAGCTCCTACAATGAGCAGTTCTTC	CARNSVRSSYNEQFF
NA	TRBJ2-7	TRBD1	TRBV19	TGTGCCAGTAGTGGAAGACAGGGGGTTTCCTACGAGCAGTACTTC	CASSGRQGVSYEQYF
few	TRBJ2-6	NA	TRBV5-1	TGCGCCAGCAGCTTGGGTTCTTCTGGGGCCAACGTCCTGACTTTC	CASSLGSSGANVLTF
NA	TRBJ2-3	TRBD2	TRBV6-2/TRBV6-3	TGTGCCAGCAGTTATAAGGAAATAGCGGGAGAAACGCAGTATTTT	CASSYKEIAGETQYF
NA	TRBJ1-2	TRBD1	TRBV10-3	TGTGCCGCTACTCCGGACAGGGGCGGCGGCTACACCTTC	CAATPDRGGGYTF
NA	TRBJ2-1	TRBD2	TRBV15	TGTGCCACTGAAGAGTTTACGGGAGGGTGGCACAATGAGCAGTTCTTC	CATEEFTGGWHNEQFF
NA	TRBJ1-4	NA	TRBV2	TGTGCCAGCAGTGAAGCCGGCGGAGGTCGGAATGAAAAACTGTTTTTT	CASSEAGGGRNEKLFF
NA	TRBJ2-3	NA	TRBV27	TGTGCCAGCAGTTTACTTCTCACAGATACGCAGTATTTT	CASSLLLTDTQYF
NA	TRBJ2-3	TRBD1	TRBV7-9	TGTGCCAGCAGCTTAGGGACAGGCTCAACTAGCACAGATACGCAGTATTTT	CASSLGTGSTSTDTQYF
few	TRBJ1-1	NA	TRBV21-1	TGTGCCAGCGACCCGGACAGTCAGAACACTGAAGCTTTCTTT	CASDPDSQNTEAFF
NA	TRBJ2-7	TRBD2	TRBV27	TGTGCCAGCGGTCAAACTAGCGGAGACTACGAGCAGTACTTC	CASGQTSGDYEQYF
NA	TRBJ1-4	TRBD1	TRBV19	TGTGCCAGTAGCTATTCCCCGGGACAGAAGAATGAAAAACTGTTTTTT	CASSYSPGQKNEKLFF
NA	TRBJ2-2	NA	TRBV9	TGTGCCAGCAGCCGAAGGGGAGATACGAACACCGGGGAGCTGTTTTTT	CASSRRGDTNTGELFF
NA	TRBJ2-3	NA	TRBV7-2	TGTGCCAGCAGCTTTGGCGGGGGCCGCACAGATACGCAGTATTTT	CASSFGGGRTDTQYF
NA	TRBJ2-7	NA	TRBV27	TGTGCCAGCAGTTTAGGTCGGGGGGCGAGCTCCTACGAGCAGTACTTC	CASSLGRGASSYEQYF
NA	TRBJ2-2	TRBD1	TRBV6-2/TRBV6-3	TGTGCCAGCAGTTACTCACTGGACAGGGAGGTCGCCGGGGAGCTGTTTTTT	CASSYSLDREVAGELFF
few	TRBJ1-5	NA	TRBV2	TGTGCCAGCAGTGTGCGGGCCAGCAATCAGCCCCAGCATTTT	CASSVRASNQPQHF
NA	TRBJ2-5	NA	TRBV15	TGTGCCACCAGCAGAGATCCGGGACCCCAAGAGACCCAGTACTTC	CATSRDPGPQETQYF
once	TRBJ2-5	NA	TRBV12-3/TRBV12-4	TGTGCCAGCAGTTTATGGGCGGAAGAGACCCAGTACTTC	CASSLWAEETQYF
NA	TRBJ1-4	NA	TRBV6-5	TGTGCCAGCAGTCCCGTTTACGGGGGGAAACTGTTTTTT	CASSPVYGGKLFF
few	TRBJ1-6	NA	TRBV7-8	TGTGCCAGCAGCCACGATCCAGGGCTATCCTCCTATAATTCACCCCTCCACTTT	CASSHDPGLSSYNSPLHF
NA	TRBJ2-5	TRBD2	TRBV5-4	TGTGCCAGCAGTGTGACGAGCGGGGGGCCGGGAGAGACCCAGTACTTC	CASSVTSGGPGETQYF
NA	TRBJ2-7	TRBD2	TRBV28	TGTGCCAGCAACAAGCTAGCGGGGCAAACGACGTACTTC	CASNKLAGQTTYF
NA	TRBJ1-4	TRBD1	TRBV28	TGTGCCAGCAGTTCCCCAGGACAGGGCGCTAATGAAAAACTGTTTTTT	CASSSPGQGANEKLFF
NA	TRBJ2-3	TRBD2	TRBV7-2	TGTGCCAGCAGCTTGACTAGCGGGAGGAGGGCAGATACGCAGTATTTT	CASSLTSGRRADTQYF
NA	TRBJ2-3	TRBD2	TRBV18	TGTGCCAGCTCACCGATCCCGGGACTAAACACAGATACGCAGTATTTT	CASSPIPGLNTDTQYF